The present TCR beta chain was sequenced within a study of graft-versus-host responses after intestinal transplantation. Overall study: Among the recipients, transplants were multivisceral, liver-intestinal, or isolated intestinal. Induction using anti-thymocyte globulin, followed by tacrolimus and steroids for two to four years, was given to all recipients.

General study results and limits: GvH clones detected in recipient marrow included some appearing first in ileum or blood. Peak circulating GvH clone levels tracked with early post-transplant HvG declines.

Data came from immunoSEQ multiplex PCR; TCRdb stores just in-frame clones and leaves some out. The sample has over 80,000 clones, 91% seen once. With respect to this clone: Its matching antigen is unknown.

The J segment lost 4 bases and the V segment lost 0 bases, leaving 3 bases of the junction unmatched. The CDR3 has 14 residues. Germline CDR1 reads SGHTA; CDR2 reads FQGNSA. The V call is TRBV7-2, the J call TRBJ2-7; TRBD1 matches 7 bases. This TCR came from a human donor who was the organ donor for an intestinal transplant. The material was unstimulated CD4+ T cells sorted from spleen or lymph node cells, obtained before transplant. As DNA, the CDR3 is TGTGCCAGCAGCTTAGCGAGGGGGCGGTACGAGCAGTACTTC. Its protein is CASSLARGRYEQYF.